The 6 T cell receptor beta chains below come from one sample, sequenced in a study of T-cell memory formation after mild COVID-19. In TCRdb, the 5' RACE reads were re-called with MiXCR into one record per CDR3 protein. The sample lists around 45,000 distinct CDR3 sequences; approximately 9.6% were seen once. Sequencing was carried out using PBMCs or a T cell subset sorted from them (not recorded which). The receptors shown here come from an adult woman who had mild COVID-19 (a few samples of this study predate the infection). Cell type and time point are not known.

This clonotype has only a few counts. The chain carries TRBV10-3 and TRBJ2-1; D call uncertain. Germline CDR1 is ENHRY and CDR2 is SYGVKD. V shed 0 bases and J shed 12 bases, with 9 bases lying between them. The CDR3 runs 12 residues. The CDR3 region is CAISESDAGQFF. CDR3 sequence (DNA): TGTGCCATCAGTGAGTCGGACGCTGGGCAGTTCTTC.

V gene TRBV20-1 combines with J gene TRBJ2-1, with 8 bases that match TRBD2. Germline trimming cut 0 bases from V and 5 bases from J; bases unmatched to any gene: 3. This CDR3 is 14 amino acids long. Germline loops: CDR1 DFQATT, CDR2 SNEGSKA (reference sequence). CDR3: CSARDWTSNNEQFF. For the CDR3, the DNA is TGCAGTGCTAGAGATTGGACTAGCAACAATGAGCAGTTCTTC.

This clonotype was found a few times. The rearrangement uses TRBV11-1 and TRBJ2-4; TRBD2 aligns across 10 bases. The V gene end was trimmed by 10 bases and the J gene end by 10 bases; junction bases not matched to a gene: 22. CDR3 length equals 17 residues. From germline, CDR1 is SGHAT and CDR2 FQDESV (reference sequence). The CDR3 region is CANRPSGSGWAVQIQYF. CDR3 coding DNA: TGTGCCAACAGGCCTAGCGGGAGCGGTTGGGCGGTTCAAATTCAGTACTTC.

This chain joins TRBV5-4 and TRBJ1-1; a weak D match, TRBD1 (5 bases). Trimming took off 4 bases at V and 6 bases at J, with 13 bases between the two ends. Germline V lookup: CDR1 SGHNT, CDR2 YYREEE (reference sequence). CDR3 length: 13 residues. CDR3 loop: CASSPGRAPEAFF. DNA for the CDR3: TGTGCCAGCAGCCCGGGACGGGCCCCTGAAGCTTTCTTT.

The chain is built from TRBV27 and TRBJ2-7, with D maybe TRBD1 (6 bases). CDR1 and CDR2 from the germline V gene are MNHEY and SMNVEV (reference sequence). Trimming removed 5 bases from V and 3 bases from J, with 17 bases in between. CDR3 length equals 15 residues. The CDR3 DNA is TGTGCCAGCAGTCCAAGGGGGTCGTCTGGCTACGAGCAGTACTTC. Translating it yields CASSPRGSSGYEQYF.

The V gene is TRBV30, the J gene TRBJ1-1, with D maybe TRBD1 (5 bases). Germline V gives CDR1 GTSNPN, CDR2 SVGIG (reference sequence). This CDR3 spans 15 amino acids. The germline V and J ends were trimmed by 6 bases and 5 bases, with 22 bases remaining between them. The CDR3 region has the DNA TGTGCCTGTCGCGGGCCAGGACAAAAATCGACTGAAGCTTTCTTT. It encodes CACRGPGQKSTEAFF. Based on the CDR3 plus reference TRBV30 and TRBJ1-1, the full variable domain is SQTIHQWPATLVQPVGSPLSLECTVEGTSNPNLYWYRQAAGRGLQLLFYSVGIGQISSEVPQNLSASRPQDRQFILSSKKLLLSDSGFYLCACRGPGQKSTEAFFGQGTRLTVV.